The 27 T cell receptor beta chains in this list originate from one sample, sequenced in a study of CD8+ T cells in alopecia areata. As the sequencing template, cDNA was produced by extracting RNA and reverse transcribing it. Sequencing used immunoSEQ multiplex PCR; TCRdb keeps in-frame clones, though not all of them. The sample lists more than 150,000 clones; about 60% were seen once. The treatment: oral pan-JAK inhibitor, 5-10 mg twice daily. Here the sequenced sample was CD4+ T cells sorted from blood, taken at week 4, from a patient treated with tofacitinib. These receptors all come from a human donor with alopecia areata.

The table lists this clone with a few counts. The V gene is TRBV9, the J gene TRBJ1-6; 8 bases match TRBD1. V gave up 0 bases and J gave up 10 bases; unmatched junction bases: 6. This CDR3 spans 15 amino acids. Germline V lookup: CDR1 SGDLS, CDR2 YYNGEE. For the CDR3, the DNA is TGTGCCAGCAGCGTAGAGCCAGGGGGCGACTCACCCCTCCACTTT. Encoded protein: CASSVEPGGDSPLHF.

The chain has TRBV27 and TRBJ1-4, with a possible D match to TRBD1 (5 bases). The germline V and J ends were trimmed by 4 bases and 3 bases, with 9 bases remaining between them. CDR1 and CDR2 from the germline V gene are MNHEY and SMNVEV (reference sequence). The CDR3 is made up of 14 amino acids. The CDR3: CASSYDSPNEKLFF. The CDR3 region has the DNA TGTGCCAGCAGTTATGACAGTCCTAATGAAAAACTGTTTTTT.

This clone was detected a few times. This chain connects TRBV29-1 to TRBJ1-5, with no clear D. Trimming took 4 bases from V and 4 from J, leaving 11 bases between them. Germline-derived CDR1 and CDR2 are SQVTM and ANQGSEA. CDR3 length: 13 residues. DNA for the CDR3: TGCAGCGTTGCCGGCCGAGGGAATCAGCCCCAGCATTTT. This translates into CSVAGRGNQPQHF.

The rearrangement links TRBV15 to TRBJ1-1; TRBD1 agrees at 7 bases. The CDR3 spans 14 residues. The V gene's germline CDR1 is LNHNV and CDR2 YYDKDF (reference sequence). The V and J ends lost 1 base and 7 bases, in that order; junction bases with no gene match: 6. The CDR3 nucleotides read TGTGCCACCAGCAGAGCGGGGGACAGCCTTGAAGCTTTCTTT. It is translated as CATSRAGDSLEAFF. The full variable domain, completed using reference TRBV15 and TRBJ1-1, is DAMVIQNPRYQVTQFGKPVTLSCSQTLNHNVMYWYQQKSSQAPKLLFHYYDKDFNNEADTPDNFQSRRPNTSFCFLDIRSPGLGDTAMYLCATSRAGDSLEAFFGQGTRLTVV.

The chain uses TRBV5-1 and TRBJ1-6; no clear D. The V end was cut by 0 bases, the J end by 7 bases, with 14 bases between. CDR1 SGHRS and CDR2 YFSETQ come from the germline V gene. The CDR3 contains 16 residues. The CDR3, as DNA: TGCGCCAGCAGCTTGGAAGTTCTGGGTATCAATTCACCCCTCCACTTT. The encoded protein is CASSLEVLGINSPLHF.

V usage is TRBV13 and J usage is TRBJ2-5; 7 bases align to TRBD2. V gave up 5 bases and J gave up 0 bases; unmatched junction bases: 9. This CDR3 contains 16 residues. CDR1 PRHDT and CDR2 FYEKMQ come from the germline V gene (reference sequence). CDR3 amino acids: CASSDPSGTNQETQYF. The DNA for the CDR3 is TGTGCCAGCAGCGATCCTTCCGGGACTAACCAAGAGACCCAGTACTTC.

V and J are TRBV29-1 and TRBJ2-2; 10 positions match TRBD1. The J segment lost 6 bases and the V segment lost 7 bases, leaving 5 bases of the junction unmatched. This CDR3 comprises 13 residues. Germline CDR1 and CDR2: SQVTM and ANQGSEA. The CDR3 here is CSARQGAAGELFF. The CDR3 DNA is TGCAGCGCTCGACAGGGGGCTGCCGGGGAGCTGTTTTTT.

The gene calls are TRBV9 and TRBJ1-6; D gene unclear. The CDR3 is 15 residues long. Trimming removed 0 bases from V and 10 bases from J, with 14 bases in between. The germline CDR1 and CDR2 sequences are SGDLS and YYNGEE. The CDR3 coding sequence is TGTGCCAGCAGCGTAGCTACCCCGGGCGGGTCACCCCTCCACTTT. Amino acids: CASSVATPGGSPLHF.

This rearrangement joins TRBV25-1 to TRBJ2-1; a possible D gene is TRBD2 (5 bases). Germline CDR1 is MGHDK and CDR2 is SYGVNS. V gave up 1 base and J gave up 0 bases, with 13 bases separating them. The CDR3 is made up of 17 amino acids. The CDR3 nucleotides read TGTGCCAGCAGTGAATGGGGAGAAGGCGGCTCCTACAATGAGCAGTTCTTC. Encoded protein: CASSEWGEGGSYNEQFF.

CDR3 protein: CSVGAGSREQFF. CDR3 DNA: TGCAGCGTTGGGGCAGGCTCCAGGGAGCAGTTCTTC. V gene TRBV29-1 combines with J gene TRBJ2-1; D is unclear. Germline values: CDR1 SQVTM, CDR2 ANQGSEA. The CDR3 extends over 12 amino acids. V lost 4 bases to trimming and J lost 10 bases, with 14 bases between them.

This clone appeared a few times. This chain links TRBV30 with TRBJ1-1, with D uncertain. Trimming left V 1 base short and J 2 bases short, with 8 bases between. The CDR3 consists of 13 residues. Looked up from germline, CDR1 is GTSNPN and CDR2 is SVGIG (reference sequence). The CDR3 protein is CAWSAKINTEAFF. CDR3 DNA: TGTGCCTGGAGTGCCAAGATCAACACTGAAGCTTTCTTT.

This sequence joins TRBV5-6 and TRBJ1-1; 10 positions match TRBD1. The CDR3 has 15 amino acids. Trimming took 0 bases from V and 7 from J; bases not matched to a gene: 6. Germline V gene lookup returns CDR1 SGHDT and CDR2 YYEEEE. CDR3 in DNA: TGTGCCAGCAGCTTGGTGGGACAGGGGACAGGTGAAGCTTTCTTT. Its translation is CASSLVGQGTGEAFF. Combining the CDR3 with reference TRBV5-6 and TRBJ1-1 gives the whole variable domain DAGVTQSPTHLIKTRGQQVTLRCSPKSGHDTVSWYQQALGQGPQFIFQYYEEEERQRGNFPDRFSGHQFPNYSSELNVNALLLGDSALYLCASSLVGQGTGEAFFGQGTRLTVV.

The chain recombines TRBV2 with TRBJ1-6; no clear D gene. V dropped 6 bases and J dropped 8 bases, with 8 bases sitting between them. The CDR3 contains 12 residues. CDR1 and CDR2 from the germline V gene are SNHLY and FYNNEI. Here the CDR3 DNA reads TGTGCCAGCAGGGACTACGATTCACCCCTCCACTTT. This sequence encodes CASRDYDSPLHF. The full variable domain, its missing parts supplied by reference TRBV2 and TRBJ1-6, is EPEVTQTPSHQVTQMGQEVILRCVPISNHLYFYWYRQILGQKVEFLVSFYNNEISEKSEIFDDQFSVERPDGSNFTLKIRSTKLEDSAMYFCASRDYDSPLHFGNGTRLTVT.

The genes are TRBV7-2 and TRBJ2-2, with D tentatively TRBD2 (6 bases). The V end lost 5 bases, the J end lost 4 bases, and 17 bases lay between the germline ends. Germline lookup yields CDR1 SGHTA and CDR2 FQGNSA. The CDR3 is 16 residues long. This chain's CDR3 is CASSRIGGTGTGELFF. CDR3 nucleotides: TGTGCCAGCAGCCGCATCGGGGGTACGGGCACCGGGGAGCTGTTTTTT.

This clone was counted between two and nine times. The chain links TRBV5-1 to TRBJ2-2; D is undetermined. Germline-derived CDR1 and CDR2 are SGHRS and YFSETQ. Trimming removed 2 bases from V and 1 base from J, with 9 bases in between. This CDR3 spans 15 amino acids. The CDR3 reads CASSFQDMNTGELFF. Written as DNA, the CDR3 is TGCGCCAGCAGCTTTCAGGATATGAACACCGGGGAGCTGTTTTTT.

This chain connects TRBV29-1 to TRBJ1-2; the D gene is possibly TRBD1 (6 bases). V gave up 5 bases and J gave up 7 bases, with 14 bases separating them. Germline CDR1 is SQVTM and CDR2 is ANQGSEA. The CDR3 is 12 residues long. CDR3 sequence reads: CSVTPGGAGYTF. CDR3 nucleotide sequence: TGCAGCGTTACCCCGGGGGGGGCTGGCTACACCTTC.

This chain connects TRBV30 to TRBJ1-2; D is unresolved. Trimming stripped 0 bases from V and 4 bases from J, with 9 bases between. CDR3 size: 13 residues. Germline CDR1 GTSNPN, CDR2 SVGIG (reference sequence). The CDR3 is CAWSVGVSYGYTF. The CDR3 nucleotides are TGTGCCTGGAGTGTCGGTGTCTCCTATGGCTACACCTTC.

V gene TRBV30 combines with J gene TRBJ1-2; D unresolved. Trimming cost V 3 bases and J 7 bases, with 15 bases left between them. Germline V gives CDR1 GTSNPN, CDR2 SVGIG (reference sequence). The CDR3 runs to 13 residues. DNA for the CDR3: TGTGCCTGGAGGTCGGACGCGACTTTTGGCTACACCTTC. Protein: CAWRSDATFGYTF.

This chain joins TRBV9 and TRBJ1-1; D possibly corresponds to TRBD1 (6 bases). Germline values: CDR1 SGDLS, CDR2 YYNGEE. Trimming pared 1 base from V and 8 bases from J, leaving 12 bases between. This CDR3 spans 13 amino acids. CDR3 loop: CASSVSGTPEAFF. The CDR3, as DNA: TGTGCCAGCAGCGTATCCGGGACACCCGAAGCTTTCTTT. The whole variable domain, filled in from reference TRBV9 and TRBJ1-1, reads DSGVTQTPKHLITATGQRVTLRCSPRSGDLSVYWYQQSLDQGLQFLIQYYNGEERAKGNILERFSAQQFPDLHSELNLSSLELGDSALYFCASSVSGTPEAFFGQGTRLTVV.

This clone came up a few times. The V call is TRBV6-5, the J call TRBJ1-2; TRBD1 is a possible D gene (5 bases). The CDR3 has 15 amino acids. With 0 bases removed from V and 5 bases from J, the gap between germline ends came to 13 bases. Germline V gene lookup returns CDR1 MNHEY and CDR2 SVGAGI. CDR3 region: CASSYSVRGPYGYTF. The CDR3 DNA reads as TGTGCCAGCAGTTACTCGGTTAGGGGACCATATGGCTACACCTTC.

This chain joins TRBV30 and TRBJ2-3; D may be TRBD1 (5 bases). CDR3 size: 15 residues. Germline V gene lookup returns CDR1 GTSNPN and CDR2 SVGIG (reference sequence). The V gene lost 2 bases and the J gene lost 2 bases, with 14 bases spanning the gap. CDR3 bases: TGTGCCTGGAGTCTAGGACAAGCCCCCACAGATACGCAGTATTTT. Its translation: CAWSLGQAPTDTQYF.

This clone was detected only once. The chain uses TRBV4-2 and TRBJ2-5, with 7 bases that match TRBD1. V was clipped by 1 base and J by 2 bases; unmatched bases: 1. The V gene's germline CDR1 is LGHNA and CDR2 YNFKEQ. This CDR3 has 14 residues. CDR3: CASSQGGQQETQYF. CDR3 coding DNA: TGTGCCAGCAGCCAAGGGGGACAGCAAGAGACCCAGTACTTC.

This chain links TRBV30 with TRBJ2-7; D possibly corresponds to TRBD1 (6 bases). Germline-derived CDR1 and CDR2 are GTSNPN and SVGIG (reference sequence). This CDR3 contains 13 residues. V was cut by 5 bases and J by 0 bases, with 11 bases left in between. DNA for the CDR3: TGTGCCTGGGGGACAACGAGCTCCTACGAGCAGTACTTC. Protein product: CAWGTTSSYEQYF.

The chain has TRBV29-1 and TRBJ2-6; D is possibly TRBD1 (5 bases). V was cut by 7 bases and J by 1 base, with 11 bases left in between. The CDR3 contains 14 residues. Germline CDR1 reads SQVTM; CDR2 reads ANQGSEA. In nucleotides, the CDR3 is TGCAGCGCAGGGATTGCATCTGGGGCCAACGTCCTGACTTTC. Amino acids: CSAGIASGANVLTF.

The chain uses TRBV27 and TRBJ2-3, with 9 bases matching TRBD1. Per germline, CDR1 MNHEY and CDR2 SMNVEV (reference sequence). The trim removed 5 bases at V and 4 bases at J, leaving 10 bases unmatched. The CDR3 sequence is 16 residues long. CDR3 residues: CASSPRTGEIADTQYF. The DNA of the CDR3 is TGTGCCAGCAGTCCCAGGACAGGGGAGATTGCAGATACGCAGTATTTT.

This clone was recorded only once. The chain combines TRBV30 with TRBJ1-2; tentative D call: TRBD1 (5 bases). Trimming took off 1 base at V and 8 bases at J, with 20 bases between the two ends. Looked up from germline, CDR1 is GTSNPN and CDR2 is SVGIG (reference sequence). This CDR3 contains 15 residues. The CDR3 here is CAWSGEVQASGGYTF. In DNA form, the CDR3 reads TGTGCCTGGAGTGGGGAAGTACAGGCCAGTGGGGGCTACACCTTC.

The chain is built from TRBV5-1 and TRBJ2-2; the match to TRBD1 covers 7 bases. Trimming at V came to 0 bases and at J to 2 bases, leaving 7 bases not matched to a gene. The germline gives CDR1 SGHRS, CDR2 YFSETQ. There are 17 residues in the CDR3. The CDR3 DNA reads as TGCGCCAGCAGCTTGGCCCCCGGGACAGCCAACACCGGGGAGCTGTTTTTT. This gives the protein CASSLAPGTANTGELFF.